Below, 7 T cell receptor beta chains from the same sample are listed, as sequenced in a study of shared clonotypes between healthy human individuals. The assay was immunoSEQ multiplex PCR, and TCRdb's table has in-frame clones only and misses some. The table shows nearly 500,000 clones, with 76% occurring only once. The material sequenced was PBMCs. These receptors came from a woman in her thirties or forties in good health. Some clones in this sample may be carry-over from other donors' samples.

The chain recombines TRBV6-5 with TRBJ2-5; 10 nucleotides line up with TRBD2. CDR1 and CDR2 from the germline V gene are MNHEY and SVGAGI. V shed 2 bases, J shed 8 bases, and the junction held 11 bases outside the gene matches. This CDR3 is 16 amino acids long. CDR3 DNA sequence: TGTGCCAGCAGTTACCCCCTTGGGCTAGCGGGAGAAACCCAGTACTTC. This encodes CASSYPLGLAGETQYF.

V gene TRBV5-4 combines with J gene TRBJ2-7, with 10 bases that match TRBD1. The V and J ends lost 2 bases and 5 bases, in that order; junction bases with no gene match: 4. This CDR3 spans 14 amino acids. Germline CDR1 SGHNT, CDR2 YYREEE (reference sequence). CDR3 DNA sequence: TGTGCCAGCAGCTTCCCGGGACAGGGGAACGAGCAGTACTTC. It specifies CASSFPGQGNEQYF.

The gene calls are TRBV15 and TRBJ1-1; a weak D match, TRBD1 (5 bases). Germline V gives CDR1 LNHNV, CDR2 YYDKDF (reference sequence). Trimming removed 7 bases from V and 6 bases from J, with 21 bases in between. This CDR3 spans 15 amino acids. The chain's CDR3 is CATTPEPGFRAEAFF. CDR3 DNA sequence: TGTGCCACCACCCCCGAACCAGGGTTTCGGGCTGAAGCTTTCTTT.

This chain joins TRBV2 and TRBJ2-5; D may be TRBD1 (5 bases). This CDR3 comprises 13 residues. Germline V CDR1 and CDR2: SNHLY, FYNNEI. V lost 5 bases and J 2 bases, leaving 9 bases between the germline ends. CDR3 sequence reads: CASSFDRQETQYF. CDR3 coding DNA: TGTGCCAGCAGTTTTGACAGACAAGAGACCCAGTACTTC.

The chain couples TRBV19 to TRBJ2-7, with 9 bases lining up with TRBD1. From germline, CDR1 is LNHDA and CDR2 SQIVND (reference sequence). V trimming: 1 base; J trimming: 1 base; junction bases outside the gene matches: 8. The CDR3 has 17 amino acids. The CDR3 sequence: CASSIAGGQGYSYEQYF. The CDR3 DNA follows: TGTGCCAGTAGTATAGCCGGGGGACAGGGATATTCCTACGAGCAGTACTTC.

The chain uses TRBV30 and TRBJ2-7; possible D gene TRBD2, 5 bases. Looked up from germline, CDR1 is GTSNPN and CDR2 is SVGIG (reference sequence). V lost 4 bases to trimming and J lost 6 bases, with 13 bases between them. The CDR3 totals 12 residues. The CDR3 region has the DNA TGTGCCTGGACCCCAGGCGGAGGCGAGCAGTACTTC. This gives the protein CAWTPGGGEQYF.

The V call is TRBV7-2, the J call TRBJ1-2, with 7 bases matching TRBD1. The V and J ends lost 1 base and 7 bases, in that order; junction bases with no gene match: 9. The CDR3 runs 15 residues. Germline-derived CDR1 and CDR2 are SGHTA and FQGNSA. In DNA, the CDR3 is TGTGCCAGCAGCTTAGAGGGGGGTAGGACAGGTGGCTACACCTTC. Amino acids: CASSLEGGRTGGYTF.